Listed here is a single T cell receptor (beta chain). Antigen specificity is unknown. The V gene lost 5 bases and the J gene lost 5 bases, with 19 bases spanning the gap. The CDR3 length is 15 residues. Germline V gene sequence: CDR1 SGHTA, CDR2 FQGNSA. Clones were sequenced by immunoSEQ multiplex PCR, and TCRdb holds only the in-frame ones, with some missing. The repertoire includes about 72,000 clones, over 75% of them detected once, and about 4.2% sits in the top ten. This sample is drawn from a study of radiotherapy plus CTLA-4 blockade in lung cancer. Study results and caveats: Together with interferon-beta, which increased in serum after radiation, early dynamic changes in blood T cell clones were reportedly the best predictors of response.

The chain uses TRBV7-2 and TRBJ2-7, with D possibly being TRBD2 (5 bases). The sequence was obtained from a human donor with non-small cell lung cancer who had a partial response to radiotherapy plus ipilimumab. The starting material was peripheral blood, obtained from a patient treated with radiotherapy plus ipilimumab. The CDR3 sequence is CASSLSHERAHEQYF. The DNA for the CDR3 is TGTGCCAGCAGCCTCTCCCACGAGAGGGCTCACGAGCAGTACTTC.